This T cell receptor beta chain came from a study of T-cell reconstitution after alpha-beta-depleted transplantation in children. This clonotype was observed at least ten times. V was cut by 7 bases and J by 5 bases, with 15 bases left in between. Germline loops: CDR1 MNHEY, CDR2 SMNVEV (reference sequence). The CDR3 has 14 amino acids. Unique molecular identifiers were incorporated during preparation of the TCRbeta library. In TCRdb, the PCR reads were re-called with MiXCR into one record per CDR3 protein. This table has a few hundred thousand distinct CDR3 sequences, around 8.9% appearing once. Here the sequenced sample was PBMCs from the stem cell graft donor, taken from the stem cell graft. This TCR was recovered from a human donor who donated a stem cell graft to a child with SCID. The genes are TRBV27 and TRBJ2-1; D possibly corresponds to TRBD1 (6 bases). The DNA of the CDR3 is TGTGCCAGCACCCTGACAGGCGGCAACAATGAGCAGTTCTTC. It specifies CASTLTGGNNEQFF.